These 21 T cell receptor beta chains were all obtained from the same sample, sequenced in a study of neoadjuvant nivolumab and ipilimumab in lung cancer. Data came from immunoSEQ multiplex PCR; TCRdb stores just in-frame clones and leaves some out. The sample has about 23,000 clones; around 82% are singletons. The starting material was peripheral blood, obtained before neoadjuvant nivolumab, alone or with ipilimumab. Receptors originate from an adult with non-small cell lung cancer.

This chain uses TRBV5-4 with TRBJ2-1; TRBD1 agrees at 11 bases. The CDR3 loop spans 15 amino acids. Trimming removed 4 bases from V and 3 bases from J; junction bases left unmatched: 3. Germline V CDR1 and CDR2: SGHNT, YYREEE (reference sequence). CDR3 amino acids: CASSPGTGGYNEQFF. CDR3 nucleotide sequence: TGTGCCAGCAGCCCCGGGACAGGGGGCTACAATGAGCAGTTCTTC.

The chain links TRBV27 to TRBJ1-5; the D is unclear. V dropped 0 bases and J dropped 0 bases, with 9 bases sitting between them. CDR1 is MNHEY and CDR2 is SMNVEV in the germline V gene (reference sequence). The length of the CDR3 is 16 residues. In nucleotides, the CDR3 is TGTGCCAGCAGTTTATCCATCCGGCATAGCAATCAGCCCCAGCATTTT. This translates into CASSLSIRHSNQPQHF.

The genes are TRBV6-6 and TRBJ2-7; no firm D call. From germline, CDR1 is MNHNY and CDR2 SVGAGI (reference sequence). CDR3 length: 15 residues. The V gene lost 5 bases and the J gene lost 0 bases, with 14 bases spanning the gap. The CDR3 region is CASSKARALSYEQYF. The CDR3 DNA follows: TGTGCCAGCAGTAAGGCAAGGGCCCTCTCCTACGAGCAGTACTTC.

This clone appeared once. The chain carries TRBV11-1 and TRBJ2-7; D may be TRBD2 (6 bases). The CDR3 has 14 residues. Trimming removed 5 bases from V and 0 bases from J, with 11 bases in between. Germline CDR1 SGHAT, CDR2 FQDESV (reference sequence). CDR3 residues: CASSGTLSSYEQYF. The CDR3 coding sequence is TGTGCCAGCAGCGGGACTCTTAGCTCCTACGAGCAGTACTTC.

This chain connects TRBV7-2 to TRBJ1-2; no reliable D call. The germline V gene has CDR1 SGHTA and CDR2 FQGNSA. V lost 5 bases and J 8 bases, leaving 9 bases between the germline ends. The CDR3 has 11 amino acids. The DNA for the CDR3 is TGTGCCAGCAGCCGACTCGGGGGCTACACCTTC. It codes for CASSRLGGYTF. Using reference TRBV7-2 and TRBJ1-2 for the parts outside the CDR3, the full variable domain is GAGVSQSPSNKVTEKGKDVELRCDPISGHTALYWYRQSLGQGLEFLIYFQGNSAPDKSGLPSDRFSAERTGGSVSTLTIQRTQQEDSAVYLCASSRLGGYTFGSGTRLTVV.

The chain combines TRBV12-5 with TRBJ2-5; a weak D match, TRBD2 (6 bases). Trimming cost V 2 bases and J 1 base, with 14 bases left between them. The CDR3 has 16 amino acids. Germline CDR1 is LGHNT and CDR2 is FRNRAP. The CDR3 reads CASGLRVAAIQETQYF. The CDR3 region has the DNA TGTGCTAGTGGTTTGAGGGTAGCGGCCATCCAAGAGACCCAGTACTTC. Variable domain in full (rest from reference TRBV12-5 and TRBJ2-5): DARVTQTPRHKVTEMGQEVTMRCQPILGHNTVFWYRQTMMQGLELLAYFRNRAPLDDSGMPKDRFSAEMPDATLATLKIQPSEPRDSAVYFCASGLRVAAIQETQYFGPGTRLLVL.

The rearrangement links TRBV4-1 to TRBJ2-7; tentatively, D is TRBD1 or TRBD2 (5 bases each). V gave up 0 bases and J gave up 4 bases, with 16 bases separating them. Per germline, CDR1 MGHRA and CDR2 YSYEKL. The CDR3 runs to 16 residues. CDR3 bases: TGCGCCAGCAGCCAAGACCCCGGGACGGGGCCTTACGAGCAGTACTTC. Encoded protein: CASSQDPGTGPYEQYF.

This clone was counted a few times. The chain links TRBV5-1 to TRBJ1-2; D not certain. The germline V gene encodes CDR1 SGHRS and CDR2 YFSETQ. Trimming shortened V by 0 bases and J by 0 bases, and 6 bases separated the two germline ends. This CDR3 region has 14 residues. The CDR3 sequence: CASSLAQANYGYTF. As DNA, the CDR3 is TGCGCCAGCAGCTTGGCGCAGGCTAACTATGGCTACACCTTC.

The chain is built from TRBV5-4 and TRBJ2-2, with D unclear. The CDR3 runs 15 residues. Trimming removed 3 bases from V and 0 bases from J, with 9 bases in between. The V gene's germline CDR1 is SGHNT and CDR2 YYREEE (reference sequence). As DNA, the CDR3 is TGTGCCAGCAGCTCCGACATAGCGAACACCGGGGAGCTGTTTTTT. Its translation is CASSSDIANTGELFF.

This chain joins TRBV4-2 and TRBJ1-1; D ambiguous. CDR3 length: 16 residues. Germline-derived CDR1 and CDR2 are LGHNA and YNFKEQ. V lost 1 base to trimming and J lost 4 bases, with 16 bases between them. As DNA, the CDR3 is TGTGCCAGCAGCCAAGCCGACGCCGGGAGCATCACTGAAGCTTTCTTT. This translates into CASSQADAGSITEAFF.

The rearrangement joins TRBV6-5 to TRBJ2-5, with D possibly called TRBD1 or TRBD2 (5 bases each). V was pared by 7 bases and J by 7 bases, with 16 bases between. The length of the CDR3 is 13 residues. CDR1 MNHEY and CDR2 SVGAGI come from the germline V gene. The DNA for the CDR3 is TGTGCCAGCAAACTAGGGGTTTCCGGGACCCAGTACTTC. This encodes CASKLGVSGTQYF.

The genes are TRBV29-1 and TRBJ1-5; D gene unclear. The V and J ends lost 8 bases and 11 bases respectively, with 16 bases between them. The CDR3 consists of 11 residues. CDR1 SQVTM and CDR2 ANQGSEA come from the germline V gene. CDR3 in amino acids: CSSISGSAQHF. The CDR3 nucleotides are TGCAGCTCAATCAGTGGGTCGGCCCAGCATTTT.

The rearrangement links TRBV9 to TRBJ2-1; 7 bases line up with TRBD2. The CDR3 spans 15 residues. The J segment lost 5 bases and the V segment lost 4 bases, leaving 9 bases of the junction unmatched. Per the germline V gene, CDR1 is SGDLS and CDR2 is YYNGEE. CDR3 region: CASSYKRDGDNEQFF. CDR3 in DNA: TGTGCCAGCAGCTATAAGCGGGATGGGGACAATGAGCAGTTCTTC. Based on the CDR3 plus reference TRBV9 and TRBJ2-1, the full variable domain is DSGVTQTPKHLITATGQRVTLRCSPRSGDLSVYWYQQSLDQGLQFLIQYYNGEERAKGNILERFSAQQFPDLHSELNLSSLELGDSALYFCASSYKRDGDNEQFFGPGTRLTVL.

The J gene is TRBJ1-1, the V gene TRBV5-4, with D unresolved. V was pared by 6 bases and J by 0 bases, with 9 bases between. The CDR3 is 13 residues long. The germline gives CDR1 SGHNT, CDR2 YYREEE (reference sequence). Here the CDR3 reads CASKAGMNTEAFF. CDR3 sequence (DNA): TGTGCCAGCAAGGCCGGAATGAACACTGAAGCTTTCTTT.

The rearrangement joins TRBV5-1 to TRBJ2-5; perhaps TRBD2 as D (6 bases). CDR1 and CDR2 from the germline V gene are SGHRS and YFSETQ. The CDR3 consists of 13 residues. Trimming removed 1 base from V and 5 bases from J, with 9 bases in between. CDR3 region: CASSLTGDETQYF. The CDR3 DNA sequence: TGCGCCAGCAGCTTGACGGGAGATGAGACCCAGTACTTC. Complete variable domain (other parts from reference TRBV5-1 and TRBJ2-5): KAGVTQTPRYLIKTRGQQVTLSCSPISGHRSVSWYQQTPGQGLQFLFEYFSETQRNKGNFPGRFSGRQFSNSRSEMNVSTLELGDSALYLCASSLTGDETQYFGPGTRLLVL.

The genes are TRBV28 and TRBJ2-2, with no clear D. V shed 5 bases and J shed 5 bases, with 9 bases lying between them. The CDR3 has 13 residues. CDR1 is MDHEN, CDR2 SYDVKM, per germline. The CDR3 protein is CASSDHMTGELFF. Here the CDR3 DNA reads TGTGCCAGCAGTGACCATATGACCGGGGAGCTGTTTTTT.

The V call is TRBV5-1, the J call TRBJ1-5; 10 bases fit TRBD1. The germline V gene encodes CDR1 SGHRS and CDR2 YFSETQ. This CDR3 spans 14 amino acids. V was clipped by 4 bases and J by 4 bases; unmatched bases: 2. CDR3 sequence: CASSPDRGNQPQHF. CDR3 in DNA: TGCGCCAGCAGCCCGGACAGGGGGAATCAGCCCCAGCATTTT.

This clone has more than one count but fewer than ten. The chain recombines TRBV11-3 with TRBJ1-2, with a weak D call TRBD1 (5 bases). With 6 bases removed from V and 4 bases from J, the gap between germline ends came to 21 bases. The CDR3 spans 16 residues. The germline V gene encodes CDR1 SGHNT and CDR2 YENEEA. CDR3 in DNA: TGTGCCAGCAGTCACGGCGGGGCAGGGCGCAGCTATGGCTACACCTTC. Its protein is CASSHGGAGRSYGYTF.

In the case of this clone: One end of the junction varies from germline; a read error may be responsible. The rearrangement links TRBV29-1 to TRBJ2-1; 11 bases map to TRBD2. Germline assignment: CDR1 SQVTM and CDR2 ANQGSEA. The CDR3 has 15 amino acids. The CDR3 region has the DNA TGTCAGGTAGCGGTAGCGGGAGGGTTTGGTAATGAGCAGTTCTTC. This codes for CQVAVAGGFGNEQFF.

The chain uses TRBV6-5 and TRBJ2-1; D might be TRBD2 (5 bases). Trimming took off 5 bases at V and 0 bases at J, with 8 bases between the two ends. The germline CDR1 and CDR2 sequences are MNHEY and SVGAGI. There are 14 residues in the CDR3. Here the CDR3 reads CASSRLFSYNEQFF. Here the CDR3 DNA reads TGTGCCAGCAGTCGACTATTCTCCTACAATGAGCAGTTCTTC.

Of note for this clone: The junction departs from the called germline gene at one end, perhaps through a read error. The genes are TRBV7-7 and TRBJ2-1; the match to TRBD1 covers 7 bases. CDR3 length: 13 residues. Per the germline V gene, CDR1 is SSHAT and CDR2 is FNYEAQ (reference sequence). The CDR3 is CASSVDRENEQFF. The DNA of the CDR3 is TGTGCTAGCAGCGTCGACAGGGAAAATGAGCAGTTCTTC.